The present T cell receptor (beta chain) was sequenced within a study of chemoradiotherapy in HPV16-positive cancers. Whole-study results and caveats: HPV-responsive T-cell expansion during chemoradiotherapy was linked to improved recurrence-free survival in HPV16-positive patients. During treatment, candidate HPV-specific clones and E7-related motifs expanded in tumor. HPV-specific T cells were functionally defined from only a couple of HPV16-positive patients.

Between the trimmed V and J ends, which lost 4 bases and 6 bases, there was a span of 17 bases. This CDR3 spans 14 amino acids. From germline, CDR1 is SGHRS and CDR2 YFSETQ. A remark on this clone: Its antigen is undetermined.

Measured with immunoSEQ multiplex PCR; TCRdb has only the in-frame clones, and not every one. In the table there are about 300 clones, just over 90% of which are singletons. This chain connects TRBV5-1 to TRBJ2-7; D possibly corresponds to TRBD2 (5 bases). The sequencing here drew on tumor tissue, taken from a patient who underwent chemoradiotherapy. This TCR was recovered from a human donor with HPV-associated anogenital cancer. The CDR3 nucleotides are TGCGCCAGCAGCCCAACTAGATCCCGGGGCGAGCAGTACTTC. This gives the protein CASSPTRSRGEQYF.